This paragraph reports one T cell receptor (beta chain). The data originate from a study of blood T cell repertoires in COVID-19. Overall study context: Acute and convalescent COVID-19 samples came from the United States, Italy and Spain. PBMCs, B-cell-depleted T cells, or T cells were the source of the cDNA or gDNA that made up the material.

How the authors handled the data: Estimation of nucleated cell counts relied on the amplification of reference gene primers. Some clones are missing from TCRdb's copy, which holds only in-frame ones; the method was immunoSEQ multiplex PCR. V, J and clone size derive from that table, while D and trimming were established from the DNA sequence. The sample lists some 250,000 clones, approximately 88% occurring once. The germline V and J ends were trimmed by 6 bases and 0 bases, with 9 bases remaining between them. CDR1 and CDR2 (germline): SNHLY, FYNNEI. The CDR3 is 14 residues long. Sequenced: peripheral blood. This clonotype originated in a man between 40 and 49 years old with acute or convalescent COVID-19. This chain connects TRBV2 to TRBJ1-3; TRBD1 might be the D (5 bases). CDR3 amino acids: CASRRQNSGNTIYF. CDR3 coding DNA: TGTGCCAGCAGAAGACAGAACTCTGGAAACACCATATATTTT.